These T cell receptor beta chains were read from a single sample in a study of blood T cell repertoires in COVID-19. Only in-frame clones appear in the TCRdb table, and some are missing; sequencing was by immunoSEQ multiplex PCR. The data show about 180,000 clones, with more than 75% seen just once and 18% held by the top ten. Sample: peripheral blood. The receptors derive from a person aged 65 to 85 with COVID-19, enrolled during active disease. Each CDR3 is given with its conserved first and last residue. Each record gives: J gene, D gene, V gene, clone size, CDR3 protein, CDR3 DNA. D genes are given only for firm matches. The size field is filled for only some rows; it gives once, few, many or a size class.

TRBJ2-7 | TRBD2 | TRBV5-1 | NA | CASSLAGDTYEQYF | TGCGCCAGCAGCTTAGCGGGGGATACCTACGAGCAGTACTTC
TRBJ1-1 | NA | TRBV4-1 | once | CASSQDWNTEAFF | TGCGCCAGCAGCCAAGACTGGAACACTGAAGCTTTCTTT
TRBJ2-6 | TRBD1 | TRBV11-2 | NA | CASSLGWTGGAGANVLTF | TGTGCCAGCAGCTTAGGGTGGACAGGGGGCGCTGGGGCCAACGTCCTGACTTTC
TRBJ2-5 | NA | TRBV29-1 | NA | CSVSRETQYF | TGCAGCGTCTCTAGGGAGACCCAGTACTTC
TRBJ1-3 | NA | TRBV18 | NA | CASSLSRDTGNTIYF | TGTGCCAGCTCACTCTCCCGGGACACTGGAAACACCATATATTTT
TRBJ1-4 | NA | TRBV6-5 | NA | CASSYGGNNEKLFF | TGTGCCAGCAGTTATGGGGGGAATAATGAAAAACTGTTTTTT
TRBJ1-4 | NA | TRBV30 | NA | CAWTTTNEKLFF | TGTGCCTGGACAACAACTAATGAAAAACTGTTTTTT
TRBJ1-2 | TRBD1 | TRBV19 | once | CASSRGQGANYGYTF | TGTGCCAGTAGTCGTGGACAGGGGGCAAACTATGGCTACACCTTC
TRBJ2-7 | NA | TRBV6-1 | NA | CASSEPDSSYEQYF | TGTGCCAGCAGTGAACCCGACAGCTCCTACGAGCAGTACTTC
TRBJ2-7 | TRBD2 | TRBV4-2 | many | CASSPTTSGTSHEQYF | TGTGCCAGCAGCCCGACTACAAGCGGGACTAGTCACGAGCAGTACTTC
TRBJ2-7 | TRBD2 | TRBV5-1 | NA | CASSLTSGGSYEQYF | TGCGCCAGCAGCTTGACTAGCGGGGGATCCTACGAGCAGTACTTC
TRBJ2-5 | NA | TRBV3-1/TRBV3-2 | NA | CASSQGDKKETQYF | TGTGCCAGCAGCCAAGGCGACAAAAAAGAGACCCAGTACTTC
TRBJ1-1 | NA | TRBV27 | NA | CASSQRGGTEAFF | TGTGCCAGCAGTCAAAGGGGGGGTACTGAAGCTTTCTTT
TRBJ2-2 | NA | TRBV27 | NA | CASSFGGARAGELFF | TGTGCCAGCAGTTTCGGCGGGGCACGTGCCGGGGAGCTGTTTTTT
TRBJ1-1 | TRBD1 | TRBV28 | once | CASSETGTNTEAFF | TGTGCCAGCAGCGAGACAGGGACGAACACTGAAGCTTTCTTT
TRBJ1-5 | TRBD1 | TRBV16 | NA | CASSRTGRGSWQPQHF | TGTGCCAGCAGCCGGACAGGGAGAGGTAGCTGGCAGCCCCAGCATTTT
TRBJ1-5 | NA | TRBV28 | NA | CASSLGGSNSNQPQHF | TGTGCCAGCAGTTTGGGGGGTTCCAATAGCAATCAGCCCCAGCATTTT
TRBJ1-2 | NA | TRBV4-1 | NA | CASSQVAGRGSYGYTF | TGCGCCAGCAGCCAGGTCGCAGGGAGGGGATCTTATGGCTACACCTTC
TRBJ1-4 | TRBD1 | TRBV4-1 | NA | CASSQDPVRGLDEKLFF | TGCGCCAGCAGCCAAGATCCTGTCAGGGGGCTGGATGAAAAACTGTTTTTT
TRBJ1-2 | NA | TRBV10-3 | NA | CAISAVTGQPKNYGYTF | TGTGCCATCAGTGCCGTTACCGGACAGCCGAAGAACTATGGCTACACCTTC
TRBJ2-7 | TRBD2 | TRBV7-2 | NA | CASSSSGYEQYF | TGTGCCAGCAGCTCTAGCGGGTACGAGCAGTACTTC
TRBJ1-1 | NA | TRBV5-1 | NA | CASSLRGTRGMNTEAFF | TGCGCCAGCAGTTTGAGAGGGACAAGGGGCATGAACACTGAAGCTTTCTTT
TRBJ1-5 | NA | TRBV19 | once | CASSISRGVNQPQHF | TGTGCCAGTAGTATTTCCAGGGGAGTCAATCAGCCCCAGCATTTT
TRBJ2-2 | NA | TRBV19 | NA | CASSIGPITGELFF | TGTGCCAGTAGTATTGGGCCTATCACCGGGGAGCTGTTTTTT
TRBJ1-6 | NA | TRBV6-4 | NA | CASSTTGSAPLHF | TGTGCCAGCAGTACGACGGGATCGGCTCCCCTCCACTTT
TRBJ2-3 | TRBD2 | TRBV29-1 | once | CSVPGLAEGDTQYF | TGCAGCGTCCCGGGACTAGCGGAAGGGGATACGCAGTATTTT
TRBJ2-7 | TRBD1 | TRBV10-3 | NA | CAISGTGASYEQYF | TGTGCCATCAGTGGGACAGGGGCCTCCTACGAGCAGTACTTC
TRBJ2-7 | NA | TRBV5-1 | NA | CASGLTGLDEQYF | TGCGCCAGCGGGTTAACAGGGTTGGACGAGCAGTACTTC
TRBJ1-5 | NA | TRBV19 | NA | CASSPSQGVRGSNQPQHF | TGTGCCAGTAGTCCATCCCAGGGCGTTAGGGGTAGCAATCAGCCCCAGCATTTT
TRBJ2-1 | TRBD1 | TRBV5-4 | NA | CASSLVIGTGTYNEQFF | TGTGCCAGCAGCTTGGTTATCGGGACAGGGACATACAATGAGCAGTTCTTC
TRBJ2-1 | TRBD2 | TRBV19 | NA | CASSIERGGYNEQFF | TGTGCCAGTAGTATTGAGCGGGGGGGCTACAATGAGCAGTTCTTC
TRBJ2-2 | TRBD2 | TRBV28 | NA | CASNQAGGGTGELFF | TGTGCCAGCAACCAAGCGGGAGGGGGCACCGGGGAGCTGTTTTTT
TRBJ2-5 | TRBD1 | TRBV7-9 | NA | CASSSRQGIQETQYF | TGTGCCAGCAGCTCTAGACAGGGAATACAAGAGACCCAGTACTTC
TRBJ2-7 | NA | TRBV29-1 | NA | CSVIQDKLYEQYF | TGCAGCGTCATCCAGGACAAGCTTTACGAGCAGTACTTC
TRBJ1-6 | TRBD1 | TRBV18 | NA | CASSPSPGGTDREYSPLHF | TGTGCCAGCTCACCGTCCCCAGGCGGGACAGATAGAGAGTATTCACCCCTCCACTTT
TRBJ2-5 | NA | TRBV7-6 | NA | CASSFPTGVLETQYF | TGTGCCAGCAGCTTTCCGACAGGTGTTTTAGAGACCCAGTACTTC
TRBJ2-7 | TRBD2 | TRBV27 | NA | CASRYGREAGYEQYF | TGTGCCAGCAGGTATGGGCGGGAGGCTGGCTACGAGCAGTACTTC
TRBJ2-5 | TRBD1 | TRBV11-2 | once | CASSSYRGRWETQYF | TGTGCCAGCAGCTCGTACAGGGGGCGGTGGGAGACCCAGTACTTC
TRBJ1-1 | NA | TRBV20-1 | NA | CSARADSEAFF | TGCAGTGCTAGAGCGGACAGCGAAGCTTTCTTT
TRBJ1-6 | NA | TRBV5-6 | once | CASSPGRGYSPLHF | TGTGCCAGCAGCCCGGGGAGGGGGTATTCACCCCTCCACTTT
TRBJ1-6 | NA | TRBV30 | NA | CAWSGTNDSPLHF | TGTGCCTGGTCCGGGACAAACGATTCACCCCTCCACTTT
TRBJ2-3 | TRBD2 | TRBV3-1/TRBV3-2 | NA | CASSQASGADTQYF | TGTGCCAGCAGCCAAGCTAGCGGGGCTGATACGCAGTATTTT
TRBJ2-2 | NA | TRBV6-5 | NA | CASSREGYGELFF | TGTGCCAGCAGTCGAGAGGGTTACGGGGAGCTGTTTTTT
TRBJ1-2 | TRBD1 | TRBV5-6 | few | CASSLAHRGYGYTF | TGTGCCAGCAGCTTGGCCCACAGGGGGTATGGCTACACCTTC
TRBJ2-2 | NA | TRBV18 | NA | CASSTGNTGELFF | TGTGCCAGCTCAACAGGGAACACCGGGGAGCTGTTTTTT
TRBJ2-4 | TRBD1 | TRBV27 | NA | CASSLGTGRAKNIQYF | TGTGCCAGCAGTTTAGGGACAGGGCGAGCCAAAAACATTCAGTACTTC